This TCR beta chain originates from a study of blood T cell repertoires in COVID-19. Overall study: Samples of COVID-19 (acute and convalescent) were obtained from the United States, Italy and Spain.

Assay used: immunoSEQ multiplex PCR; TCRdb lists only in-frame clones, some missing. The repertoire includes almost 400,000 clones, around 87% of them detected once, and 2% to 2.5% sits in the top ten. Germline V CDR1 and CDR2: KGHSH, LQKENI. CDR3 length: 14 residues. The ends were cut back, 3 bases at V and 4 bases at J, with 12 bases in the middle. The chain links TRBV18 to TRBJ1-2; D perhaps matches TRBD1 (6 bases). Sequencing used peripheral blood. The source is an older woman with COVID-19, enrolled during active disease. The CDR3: CASSPVEGGYGYTF. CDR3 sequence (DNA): TGTGCCAGCTCACCGGTAGAAGGGGGCTATGGCTACACCTTC.